This T cell receptor beta chain was captured by sequencing in a study of technical replicates of blood from a handful of donors. V lost 1 base to trimming and J lost 6 bases, with 7 bases between them. Per germline, CDR1 SGHAT and CDR2 FQNNGV. The CDR3 has 13 residues. Method: immunoSEQ multiplex PCR; TCRdb's copy keeps in-frame clones and lacks some. Among over 85,000 clones listed, roughly 93% were seen once. Sample: T cells isolated from PBMCs. The rearrangement uses TRBV11-2 and TRBJ2-1; a possible D gene is TRBD2 (5 bases). This TCR derives from a human donor in good health. DNA of the CDR3: TGTGCCAGCAGCTTAGTACTAGGCAATGAGCAGTTCTTC. Translation: CASSLVLGNEQFF.